This T cell receptor beta chain was recorded in a study of OX40 agonist ivuxolimab in advanced cancers. Study-wide results and limits: Both CD4+ and CD8+ T cell populations in blood had undergone clonal expansion by week 6 at 0.1 to 3.0 mg/kg. Partial responders receiving 0.1-3.0 mg/kg showed among the lowest clonal expansion.

A note on this clone: Its antigen is unknown.

Method: immunoSEQ multiplex PCR; TCRdb's copy keeps in-frame clones and lacks some. The sample lists 50,000 or so clones, roughly 84% seen once, with 12% in the top ten. Blood specimens came from baseline, cycle 4 day 1, and cycle 7 day 1. Germline-derived CDR1 and CDR2 are MNHNS and SASEGT. This CDR3 has 13 residues. The germline V and J ends were trimmed by 7 bases and 1 base, with 9 bases remaining between them. This specimen consisted of CD4+ or CD8+ T cells sorted from blood, obtained in a trial of the OX40 agonist ivuxolimab. V is TRBV6-1 and J is TRBJ2-3; no clear D. This receptor was obtained from an adult with an advanced solid tumor such as melanoma, head and neck, liver or kidney cancer. CDR3 residues: CASTTDGTDTQYF. The CDR3 nucleotides are TGTGCCAGCACCACGGACGGCACAGATACGCAGTATTTT.